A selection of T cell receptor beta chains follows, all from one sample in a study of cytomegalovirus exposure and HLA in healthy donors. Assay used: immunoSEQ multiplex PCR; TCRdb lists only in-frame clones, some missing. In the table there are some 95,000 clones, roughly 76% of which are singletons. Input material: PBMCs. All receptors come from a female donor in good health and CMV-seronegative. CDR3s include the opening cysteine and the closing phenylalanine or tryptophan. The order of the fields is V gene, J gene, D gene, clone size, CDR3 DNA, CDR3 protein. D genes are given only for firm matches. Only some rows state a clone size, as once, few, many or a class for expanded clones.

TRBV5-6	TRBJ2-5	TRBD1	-	TGTGCCAGCAGGAGGACGTGGGACAGCCAAGAGACCCAGTACTTC	CASRRTWDSQETQYF
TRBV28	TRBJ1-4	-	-	TGTGCCAGCACTATACCTAATGAAAAACTGTTTTTT	CASTIPNEKLFF
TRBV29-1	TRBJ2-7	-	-	TGCAGCGTTAGCCTAGCCCTTGACTCCTACGAGCAGTACTTC	CSVSLALDSYEQYF
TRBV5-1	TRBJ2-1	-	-	TGCGCCAGCAGCTTGGAGGCTGTAGCTCGCTACAATGAGCAGTTCTTC	CASSLEAVARYNEQFF
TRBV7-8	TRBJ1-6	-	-	TGTGCCAGCAGCTTAGGTTTAACGGGGGGCGTTAATTCACCCCTCCACTTT	CASSLGLTGGVNSPLHF
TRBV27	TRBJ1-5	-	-	TGTGCCAGGTACAGGGCGGGGGAATATAGCAATCAGCCCCAGCATTTT	CARYRAGEYSNQPQHF
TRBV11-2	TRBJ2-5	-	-	TGTGCCAGCAGCTTAGGTGAGGTGTACCAAGAGACCCAGTACTTC	CASSLGEVYQETQYF
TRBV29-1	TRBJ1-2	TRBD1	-	TGCAGCGTTCCCCACAGGGGGAACTATGGCTACACCTTC	CSVPHRGNYGYTF
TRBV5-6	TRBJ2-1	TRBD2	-	TGTGCCAGCAGCTTGACCCCTAGCGGGAACTACAATGAGCAGTTCTTC	CASSLTPSGNYNEQFF
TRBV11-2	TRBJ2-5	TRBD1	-	TGTGCCAGCAGCTCGACAGGGATGGAGACCCAGTACTTC	CASSSTGMETQYF
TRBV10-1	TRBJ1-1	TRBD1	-	TGCGCCAGCAGCCCAACGGACAGGCCGAACACTGAAGCTTTCTTT	CASSPTDRPNTEAFF
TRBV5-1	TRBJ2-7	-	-	TGCGCCAGCAGCTTGGACAGCCTTACCTACGAGCAGTACTTC	CASSLDSLTYEQYF
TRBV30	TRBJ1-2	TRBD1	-	TGTGCCTGGCACAGGACAGGGGGGGGCTACACCTTC	CAWHRTGGGYTF
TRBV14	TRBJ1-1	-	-	TGTGCCAGCAGCCAAGGCTTGGTTGGACAGTTCACTGAAGCTTTCTTT	CASSQGLVGQFTEAFF
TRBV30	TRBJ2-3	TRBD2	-	TGTGCCTGGACTAGCGGCGGTGATACGCAGTATTTT	CAWTSGGDTQYF
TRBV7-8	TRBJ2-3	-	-	TGTGCCAGCAGCCTCACTAGTGATACGCAGTATTTT	CASSLTSDTQYF
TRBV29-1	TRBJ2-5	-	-	TGCAGCGGGACGACAGGATCGTACCAAGAGACCCAGTACTTC	CSGTTGSYQETQYF
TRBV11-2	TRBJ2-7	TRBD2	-	TGTGCCAGCAGGCGTATAGCGGGAGTCTACGAGCAGTACTTC	CASRRIAGVYEQYF
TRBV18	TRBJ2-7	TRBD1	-	TGTGCCAGCTCCCCCGGGACAGGGGGTTACGAGCAGTACTTC	CASSPGTGGYEQYF
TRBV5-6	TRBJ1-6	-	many	TGTGCCAGCAGTCAACTCGCGTGGAGCTCCTATAATTCACCCCTCCACTTT	CASSQLAWSSYNSPLHF
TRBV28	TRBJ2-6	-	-	TGTGCCAGCAGTTTTGTGGGAGGTATCAACGTCCTGACTTTC	CASSFVGGINVLTF
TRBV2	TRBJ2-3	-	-	TGTGCCAGCAGTGAGATTAGCGCGGGCACAGATACGCAGTATTTT	CASSEISAGTDTQYF
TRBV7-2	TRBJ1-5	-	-	TGTGCCAGCAGCGTCCGGGGAAATCAGCCCCAGCATTTT	CASSVRGNQPQHF
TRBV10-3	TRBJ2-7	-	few	TGTGCCATCAGCGAAGGACAGAACTCCTACGAGCAGTACTTC	CAISEGQNSYEQYF
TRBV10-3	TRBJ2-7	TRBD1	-	TGTGCCATCAGTGGGGGACAGCTTCTAACAAGCTACGAGCAGTACTTC	CAISGGQLLTSYEQYF
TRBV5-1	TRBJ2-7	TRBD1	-	TGCGCCAGCAGCGGACAACAGGGGGGTAGCTACGAGCAGTACTTC	CASSGQQGGSYEQYF
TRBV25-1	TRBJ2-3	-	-	TGTGCCAGCAGGACAGAAATCACAGATACGCAGTATTTT	CASRTEITDTQYF
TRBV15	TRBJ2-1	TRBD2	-	TGTGCCACCAGCAGTGAAATAGCGGGAGGGCCTTCCTACAATGAGCAGTTCTTC	CATSSEIAGGPSYNEQFF
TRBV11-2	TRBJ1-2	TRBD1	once	TGTGCCAGCAGCGCACAGGGGGCGACCCCTAACTATGGCTACACCTTC	CASSAQGATPNYGYTF
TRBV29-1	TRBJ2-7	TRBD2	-	TGCAGCGTTGAAGAGGGGGGGAGCTCCTACGAGCAGTACTTC	CSVEEGGSSYEQYF
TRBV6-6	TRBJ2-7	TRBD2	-	TGTGCCAGCAGTTACTTAGCGGGAGCCAACTACGAGCAGTACTTC	CASSYLAGANYEQYF
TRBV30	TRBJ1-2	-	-	TGTGCCTGCCAACACCTTACCTCGGGGGGCTACACCTTC	CACQHLTSGGYTF
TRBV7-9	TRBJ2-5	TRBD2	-	TGTGCCAGCAGCTTCGGGGGGCAAGAGACCCAGTACTTC	CASSFGGQETQYF
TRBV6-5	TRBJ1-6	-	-	TGTGCCAGCAGTTACTCGAGCAACTATAATTCACCCCTCCACTTT	CASSYSSNYNSPLHF
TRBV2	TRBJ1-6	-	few	TGTGCCAGCAGACCTACTAGGAATTCACCCCTCCACTTT	CASRPTRNSPLHF
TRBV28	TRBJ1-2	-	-	TGTGCCAGCAGTTCCCCCCGGGTTAACTATGGCTACACCTTC	CASSSPRVNYGYTF
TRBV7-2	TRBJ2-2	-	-	TGTGCCAGCAGGCGGCCAACGGACACCGGGGAGCTGTTTTTT	CASRRPTDTGELFF
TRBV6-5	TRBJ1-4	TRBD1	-	TGTGCCAGCAGAAGGGACAGCGCGCTTCAGGAACTGTTTTTT	CASRRDSALQELFF
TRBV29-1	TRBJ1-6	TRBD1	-	TGCAGCGTTGGGACCCCGGGACAGGGGGCCTCCGGCTATTCACCCCTCCACTTT	CSVGTPGQGASGYSPLHF
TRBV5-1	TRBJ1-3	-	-	TGCGCCAGCAGCTTGCGCTCTGGAAACACCATATATTTT	CASSLRSGNTIYF
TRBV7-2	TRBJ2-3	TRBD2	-	TGTGCCAGCAGCTTAGCCGGGGGGGCATCAGATACGCAGTATTTT	CASSLAGGASDTQYF
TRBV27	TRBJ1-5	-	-	TGTGCCAGCAGTTTACAGGGGAATCAGCCCCAGCATTTT	CASSLQGNQPQHF
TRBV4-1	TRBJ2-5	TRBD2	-	TGCGCCAGCAGCTGGAGGGGACTAGCGGGAGCAGGAGAGACCCAGTACTTC	CASSWRGLAGAGETQYF
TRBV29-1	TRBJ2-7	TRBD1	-	TGCAGCGTTGAGGGACAGGGGGCGGTCGAGCAGTACTTC	CSVEGQGAVEQYF
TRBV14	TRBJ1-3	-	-	TGTGCCAGCAGCCAGCTACCGGGATACACCATATATTTT	CASSQLPGYTIYF
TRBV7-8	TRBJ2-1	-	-	TGTGCCAGCAGCTTAGGGCCAAGCTCCTACAATGAGCAGTTCTTC	CASSLGPSSYNEQFF
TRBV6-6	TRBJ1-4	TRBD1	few	TGTGCCAGCAGTTACCTGGGGACAGCTAATGAAAAACTGTTTTTT	CASSYLGTANEKLFF
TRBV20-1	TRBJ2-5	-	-	TGCAGTGCGGAGCGGGTGACCCAGTACTTC	CSAERVTQYF